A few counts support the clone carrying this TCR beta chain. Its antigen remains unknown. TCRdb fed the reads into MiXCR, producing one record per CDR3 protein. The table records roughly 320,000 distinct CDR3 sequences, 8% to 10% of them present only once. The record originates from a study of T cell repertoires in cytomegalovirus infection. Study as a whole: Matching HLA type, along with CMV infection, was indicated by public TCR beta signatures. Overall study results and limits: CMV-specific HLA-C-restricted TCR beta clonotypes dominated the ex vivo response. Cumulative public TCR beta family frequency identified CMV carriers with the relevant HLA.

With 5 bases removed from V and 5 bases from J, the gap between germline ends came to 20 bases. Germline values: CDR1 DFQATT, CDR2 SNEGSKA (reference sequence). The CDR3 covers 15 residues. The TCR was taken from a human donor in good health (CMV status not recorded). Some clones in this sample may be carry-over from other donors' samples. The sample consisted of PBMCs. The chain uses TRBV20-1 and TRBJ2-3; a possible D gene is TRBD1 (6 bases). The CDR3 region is CSASESGRGEDTQYF. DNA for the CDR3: TGCAGTGCTTCAGAGAGCGGCAGGGGCGAAGATACGCAGTATTTT.